Listed below are T cell receptor beta chains from one sample, sequenced in a study of shared clonotypes between healthy human individuals. Sequenced by immunoSEQ multiplex PCR; TCRdb stores in-frame clones only, minus some. The sample shows about 2.1 million clones, about 94% of them seen only once. The sample comprised naive CD8+ T cells from PBMCs. The receptors originated from a man younger than 35 in good health. Some clones in this sample may be carry-over from other donors' samples. CDR3s include the opening cysteine and the closing phenylalanine or tryptophan. The order of the fields is CDR3 DNA, CDR3 protein, J gene, D gene, clone size, V gene. A D gene is named only where the DNA matches it firmly. Clone size appears in some rows only: once, few, many, or a class for an expanded clone.

CDR3nt: TGCGCCAGCAGCTTGGCCCCAAGGGTAGCGGGGGGCAATGAGCAGTTCTTC
CDR3aa: CASSLAPRVAGGNEQFF
j_gene: TRBJ2-1
d_gene: TRBD2
abundance: .
v_gene: TRBV5-1

CDR3nt: TGTGCCAGCTGGCAGGTCGGGTACAATGAGCAGTTCTTC
CDR3aa: CASWQVGYNEQFF
j_gene: TRBJ2-1
d_gene: .
abundance: .
v_gene: TRBV7-8

CDR3nt: TGTGCCACCAGCAGAAACAGACAGCAATACAATGAGCAGTTCTTC
CDR3aa: CATSRNRQQYNEQFF
j_gene: TRBJ2-1
d_gene: .
abundance: .
v_gene: TRBV15

CDR3nt: TGCGCCAGCAGCCAAGATAAGCGCGCGGGAGCTTTCTTT
CDR3aa: CASSQDKRAGAFF
j_gene: TRBJ1-1
d_gene: .
abundance: .
v_gene: TRBV4-3

CDR3nt: TGTGCCAGCGGGACTAGCGGGAATCTCAATGAGCAGTTCTTC
CDR3aa: CASGTSGNLNEQFF
j_gene: TRBJ2-1
d_gene: TRBD2
abundance: .
v_gene: TRBV27

CDR3nt: TGTGCCAGCAGCTCCGAAAAGAAGGGTAGCACAGATACGCAGTATTTT
CDR3aa: CASSSEKKGSTDTQYF
j_gene: TRBJ2-3
d_gene: .
abundance: .
v_gene: TRBV7-9

CDR3nt: TGTTCCATAGTTGCGCTCACGGGGCTCGAGCAGTACTTC
CDR3aa: CSIVALTGLEQYF
j_gene: TRBJ2-7
d_gene: .
abundance: .
v_gene: TRBV30

CDR3nt: TGTGCCAGCAGCTTAGGCGGGACTCGCCACGAGCAGTACTTC
CDR3aa: CASSLGGTRHEQYF
j_gene: TRBJ2-7
d_gene: .
abundance: .
v_gene: TRBV7-9

CDR3nt: TGCAGCGTTGAGCACAGGGAGCAATACGAGCAGTACTTC
CDR3aa: CSVEHREQYEQYF
j_gene: TRBJ2-7
d_gene: .
abundance: .
v_gene: TRBV29-1

CDR3nt: TGTGCCAGCAGCCCGGGCCCGGCGGGAACTATCGACGAGCAGTACTTC
CDR3aa: CASSPGPAGTIDEQYF
j_gene: TRBJ2-7
d_gene: .
abundance: .
v_gene: TRBV9

CDR3nt: TGCAGCGTTGAAGACTCAAGCGGGAGCTACGAGCAGTACTTC
CDR3aa: CSVEDSSGSYEQYF
j_gene: TRBJ2-7
d_gene: TRBD2
abundance: .
v_gene: TRBV29-1

CDR3nt: TGTGCCAGCAGCTTATCTGCGGGAGATTATCAGCCCCAGCATTTT
CDR3aa: CASSLSAGDYQPQHF
j_gene: TRBJ1-5
d_gene: .
abundance: .
v_gene: TRBV7-6

CDR3nt: TGTGCCAGCAGGAGACCTACAAGCAGGGGCCGGTACTTC
CDR3aa: CASRRPTSRGRYF
j_gene: TRBJ2-7
d_gene: .
abundance: .
v_gene: TRBV28

CDR3nt: TGTGCCAGCAGCTTAGTGGGGACCTATGGCTACACCTTC
CDR3aa: CASSLVGTYGYTF
j_gene: TRBJ1-2
d_gene: .
abundance: .
v_gene: TRBV7-9

CDR3nt: TGTGCCATCAGCCAGACTAGCGGATACGAGCAGTACTTC
CDR3aa: CAISQTSGYEQYF
j_gene: TRBJ2-7
d_gene: TRBD2
abundance: once
v_gene: TRBV10-3

CDR3nt: TGTGCCAGCAGCTTAGCGGGACTAGCGGGAGAGACCCAGTACTTC
CDR3aa: CASSLAGLAGETQYF
j_gene: TRBJ2-5
d_gene: TRBD2
abundance: .
v_gene: TRBV11-2

CDR3nt: TGCGCCAGCAGCCAAGAAAGGACAGGGGGCCTTGAAAAACTGTTTTTT
CDR3aa: CASSQERTGGLEKLFF
j_gene: TRBJ1-4
d_gene: TRBD1
abundance: .
v_gene: TRBV4-3

CDR3nt: TGTGCCAGCAGCGTATCGCCGGGCTCCTACGAGCAGTACTTC
CDR3aa: CASSVSPGSYEQYF
j_gene: TRBJ2-7
d_gene: .
abundance: .
v_gene: TRBV9

CDR3nt: TGTGCCAGCAGCGGGGACCGGGCAGCGCGGGAGACCCAGTACTTC
CDR3aa: CASSGDRAARETQYF
j_gene: TRBJ2-5
d_gene: .
abundance: .
v_gene: TRBV7-9

CDR3nt: TGTGCCAGCAGCACTGTACTGGGTACCACTGAAGCTTTCTTT
CDR3aa: CASSTVLGTTEAFF
j_gene: TRBJ1-1
d_gene: .
abundance: once
v_gene: TRBV6-6

CDR3nt: TGTGCCAGTAGTATCGCCCGGACAGGGACCTACGAGCAGTACTTC
CDR3aa: CASSIARTGTYEQYF
j_gene: TRBJ2-7
d_gene: TRBD1
abundance: .
v_gene: TRBV19

CDR3nt: TGTGCCAGCAGGCAACCCGGGAGCTCCTACAATGAGCAGTTCTTC
CDR3aa: CASRQPGSSYNEQFF
j_gene: TRBJ2-1
d_gene: .
abundance: .
v_gene: TRBV7-3

CDR3nt: TGTGCCAGCAGTTACTCTGACGCGGGCGGGACTGAAGCTTTCTTT
CDR3aa: CASSYSDAGGTEAFF
j_gene: TRBJ1-1
d_gene: .
abundance: .
v_gene: TRBV6-6

CDR3nt: TGTGCCAGCAGCTTAGGGGGGTTTAATCAGCCCCAGCATTTT
CDR3aa: CASSLGGFNQPQHF
j_gene: TRBJ1-5
d_gene: .
abundance: once
v_gene: TRBV5-8

CDR3nt: TGTGCCAGCAGCCTCATGACAGATAGCACAGATACGCAGTATTTT
CDR3aa: CASSLMTDSTDTQYF
j_gene: TRBJ2-3
d_gene: .
abundance: .
v_gene: TRBV7-9

CDR3nt: TGTGCCAGCAGGGCAGACTACGAGCAGTACTTC
CDR3aa: CASRADYEQYF
j_gene: TRBJ2-7
d_gene: .
abundance: few
v_gene: TRBV6-1

CDR3nt: TGCAGCGTTGAAGATCATGGGCAGGGCTATGGCTACACCTTC
CDR3aa: CSVEDHGQGYGYTF
j_gene: TRBJ1-2
d_gene: .
abundance: .
v_gene: TRBV29-1

CDR3nt: TGTGCCAGCTCACCACCGGCCGGGACAGGGGACGTGGAGCAGTACTTC
CDR3aa: CASSPPAGTGDVEQYF
j_gene: TRBJ2-7
d_gene: TRBD1
abundance: .
v_gene: TRBV18

CDR3nt: TGTGCCAGCAGCGGCGCTTCCACAGGAAACACTGAAGCTTTCTTT
CDR3aa: CASSGASTGNTEAFF
j_gene: TRBJ1-1
d_gene: .
abundance: .
v_gene: TRBV7-9

CDR3nt: TGTGCCAGCAGTGTCGGGCTGGACGGGGAGCTGTTTTTT
CDR3aa: CASSVGLDGELFF
j_gene: TRBJ2-2
d_gene: .
abundance: .
v_gene: TRBV2

CDR3nt: TGTGCCAGCAGCGCCGGGACAGGGGGGAGAAAACTGTTTTTT
CDR3aa: CASSAGTGGRKLFF
j_gene: TRBJ1-4
d_gene: TRBD1
abundance: once
v_gene: TRBV9

CDR3nt: TGCAGCGTTGTTCCTGGACAATTTATAGCGGGATTCGGGGAGCTGTTTTTT
CDR3aa: CSVVPGQFIAGFGELFF
j_gene: TRBJ2-2
d_gene: TRBD2
abundance: .
v_gene: TRBV29-1

CDR3nt: TGTGCCAGTAGTATGACGGATTACAATGAGCAGTTCTTC
CDR3aa: CASSMTDYNEQFF
j_gene: TRBJ2-1
d_gene: .
abundance: .
v_gene: TRBV19

CDR3nt: TGTGCCAGCAGCTCCCCCCGGCTACTAGCGGGAAGCCTCCACTACGAGCAGTACTTC
CDR3aa: CASSSPRLLAGSLHYEQYF
j_gene: TRBJ2-7
d_gene: TRBD2
abundance: .
v_gene: TRBV7-6

CDR3nt: TGTGCCATCAGTGAGACCGAGACAAGCACAGATACGCAGTATTTT
CDR3aa: CAISETETSTDTQYF
j_gene: TRBJ2-3
d_gene: .
abundance: .
v_gene: TRBV10-3

CDR3nt: TGTGCCAGCCCAGGGCAGCCCCTTGAAGCTTTCTTT
CDR3aa: CASPGQPLEAFF
j_gene: TRBJ1-1
d_gene: .
abundance: .
v_gene: TRBV19

CDR3nt: TGCAGCGTTGACTCAGATACGCAGTATTTT
CDR3aa: CSVDSDTQYF
j_gene: TRBJ2-3
d_gene: .
abundance: .
v_gene: TRBV29-1

CDR3nt: TGTGCCAGCAGCTTCCGGTTGAGCAATGAGCAGTTCTTC
CDR3aa: CASSFRLSNEQFF
j_gene: TRBJ2-1
d_gene: .
abundance: .
v_gene: TRBV11-3